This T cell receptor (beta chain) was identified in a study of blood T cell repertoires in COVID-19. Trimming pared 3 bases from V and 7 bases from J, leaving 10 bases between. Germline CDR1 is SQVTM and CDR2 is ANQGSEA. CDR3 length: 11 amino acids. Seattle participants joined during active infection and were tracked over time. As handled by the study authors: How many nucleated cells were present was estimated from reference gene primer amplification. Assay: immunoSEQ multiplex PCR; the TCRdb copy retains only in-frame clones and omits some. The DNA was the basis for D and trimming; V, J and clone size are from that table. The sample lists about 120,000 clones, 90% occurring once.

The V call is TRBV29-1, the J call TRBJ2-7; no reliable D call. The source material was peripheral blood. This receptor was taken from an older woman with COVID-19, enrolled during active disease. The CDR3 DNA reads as TGCAGCGTTGACCTTGGGCGTGAGCAGTACTTC. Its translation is CSVDLGREQYF.